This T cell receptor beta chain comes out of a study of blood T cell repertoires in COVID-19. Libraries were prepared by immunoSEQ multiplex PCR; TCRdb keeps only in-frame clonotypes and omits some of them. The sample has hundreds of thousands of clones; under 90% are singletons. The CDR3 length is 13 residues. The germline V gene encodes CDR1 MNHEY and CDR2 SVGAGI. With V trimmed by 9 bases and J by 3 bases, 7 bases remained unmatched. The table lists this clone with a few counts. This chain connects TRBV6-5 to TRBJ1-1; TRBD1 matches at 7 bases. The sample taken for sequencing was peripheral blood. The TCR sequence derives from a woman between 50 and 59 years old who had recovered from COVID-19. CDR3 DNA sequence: TGTGCCAGTAAGGGGGCTGGGTACACTGAAGCTTTCTTT. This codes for CASKGAGYTEAFF.